These 9 T cell receptor beta chains came from one sample sequenced in a study of T cell responses to AZD1222 COVID-19 vaccine (dated by TCRdb to the early 2020s). According to the study, the label for this sample's time point signals: baseline before first vaccination. The method behind the library was the immunoSEQ multiplex PCR assay. TCRdb stores this immuneACCESS table with in-frame sequences only. Part of the clones is absent; in the studies checked, under half of the shortfall reflects unresolved V genes, and no reason is known for the rest. Within this sample are around 94,000 clones, with approximately 86% of them counted one time only. The ten largest clones add up to 4% to 6% of the sample. Source: peripheral blood, taken on day 0 of AZD1222 vaccination. These receptors were taken from an adult in good health.

The chain is built from TRBV5-1 and TRBJ2-1, with TRBD2 identical over 11 bases. The CDR3 covers 16 residues. With 1 base clipped from V and 5 bases from J, the junction kept 5 bases outside the gene matches. Germline V gene lookup returns CDR1 SGHRS and CDR2 YFSETQ. The CDR3 region has the DNA TGCGCCAGCAGCTTGTGGGGTAGCGGGGGGGACAATGAGCAGTTCTTC. Amino acids: CASSLWGSGGDNEQFF. Full variable domain (remainder filled in from reference TRBV5-1 and TRBJ2-1): KAGVTQTPRYLIKTRGQQVTLSCSPISGHRSVSWYQQTPGQGLQFLFEYFSETQRNKGNFPGRFSGRQFSNSRSEMNVSTLELGDSALYLCASSLWGSGGDNEQFFGPGTRLTVL.

The chain recombines TRBV25-1 with TRBJ1-1, with TRBD1 matching over 8 bases. The trim removed 8 bases at V and 4 bases at J, leaving 6 bases unmatched. Germline CDR1 reads MGHDK; CDR2 reads SYGVNS. This CDR3 has 13 residues. The CDR3 DNA reads TGTGCCAGCCGACAGGGGAAGGGCACTGAAGCTTTCTTT. It is translated as CASRQGKGTEAFF.

This clone was seen a few times. The V gene is TRBV6-1, the J gene TRBJ1-5; the match to TRBD1 covers 11 bases. J lost 1 base, V lost 4 bases, and 9 bases had no gene match. This CDR3 comprises 18 residues. Germline assignment: CDR1 MNHNS and CDR2 SASEGT. The CDR3 bases are TGTGCCAGCAGTGGCCGGGACAGGGGGAGAAAAAGCAATCAGCCCCAGCATTTT. This translates into CASSGRDRGRKSNQPQHF.

This chain uses TRBV14 with TRBJ1-1; 7 positions agree with TRBD1. V lost 2 bases and J lost 2; bases outside the gene matches: 5. The CDR3 sequence is 15 residues long. The germline V gene has CDR1 SGHDN and CDR2 FVKESK. DNA for the CDR3: TGTGCCAGCAGCCAACAATACAGGGGTAACACTGAAGCTTTCTTT. It is translated as CASSQQYRGNTEAFF.

This chain joins TRBV29-1 and TRBJ1-2; D is unresolved. The CDR3 totals 12 residues. Germline CDR1 reads SQVTM; CDR2 reads ANQGSEA. Trimming cost V 6 bases and J 4 bases, with 12 bases left between them. The chain's CDR3 is CSVQEASYGYTF. The CDR3 DNA is TGCAGCGTGCAGGAGGCCTCCTATGGCTACACCTTC.

This chain uses TRBV2 with TRBJ2-5, with 7 bases fitting TRBD1. The V gene's germline CDR1 is SNHLY and CDR2 FYNNEI. The CDR3 consists of 14 residues. After removal of 4 bases from V and 5 bases from J, the junction contained 7 bases not matched to a gene. Written as DNA, the CDR3 is TGTGCCAGCAGTGGACAGGGTCTGGGGGAGACCCAGTACTTC. Encoded protein: CASSGQGLGETQYF.

The chain is built from TRBV19 and TRBJ2-1; 11 bases agree with TRBD2. The CDR3 is 14 residues long. CDR1 and CDR2 (germline): LNHDA, SQIVND (reference sequence). The V gene end was trimmed by 7 bases and the J gene end by 5 bases; junction bases not matched to a gene: 4. This chain's CDR3 is CASKPTSGNNEQFF. The CDR3 coding sequence is TGTGCCAGTAAGCCGACTAGCGGGAACAATGAGCAGTTCTTC.

V gene TRBV9 combines with J gene TRBJ1-5, with D uncertain. CDR3 length equals 13 residues. Trimming stripped 0 bases from V and 5 bases from J, with 6 bases between. Germline CDR1 and CDR2: SGDLS and YYNGEE. The CDR3 region has the DNA TGTGCCAGCAGCGTAGACATGGATCAGCCCCAGCATTTT. Translation gives CASSVDMDQPQHF. Filled out from reference TRBV9 and TRBJ1-5, the complete variable domain reads DSGVTQTPKHLITATGQRVTLRCSPRSGDLSVYWYQQSLDQGLQFLIQYYNGEERAKGNILERFSAQQFPDLHSELNLSSLELGDSALYFCASSVDMDQPQHFGDGTRLSIL.

This rearrangement joins TRBV5-1 to TRBJ1-5; the D is unclear. V was clipped by 0 bases and J by 0 bases, with 7 bases between them. CDR3 length equals 15 residues. The germline CDR1 and CDR2 sequences are SGHRS and YFSETQ. CDR3 coding DNA: TGCGCCAGCAGCTTGGATGGGAATAGCAATCAGCCCCAGCATTTT. As protein: CASSLDGNSNQPQHF.